This TCR beta chain was sequenced during a study of blood T cell repertoires in COVID-19. The overall study: T cells, B-cell-depleted T cells, or PBMCs supplied cDNA or gDNA.

TCRdb keeps only in-frame clones here, not all; method: immunoSEQ multiplex PCR. This sample has more than 200,000 clones, with around 89% found just once. CDR1 and CDR2 from the germline V gene are MDHEN and SYDVKM. V lost 8 bases, J lost 3 bases, and 6 bases stayed unmatched. The CDR3 runs to 13 residues. Recruitment covered 25 or so US areas and drew participants whose ages spanned about 18 to 89 years. V and J are TRBV28 and TRBJ1-1; TRBD1 agrees at 7 bases. This sequence originates from a woman aged 25 to 45 who had recovered from COVID-19. The specimen was PBMCs or T cells enriched from blood (not recorded which). The chain's CDR3 is CASGLTGYTEAFF. Written as DNA, the CDR3 is TGTGCCAGCGGATTGACAGGGTACACTGAAGCTTTCTTT.